This TCR beta chain was captured by sequencing in a study of shared clonotypes between healthy human individuals. Across the study: Per-donor plates numbered three CD4 naive, three CD4 memory, two CD8 naive and one CD8 memory. Study outcomes and limitations: Sequencing depth was predicted to influence how clonotypes are shared among donors. Generally, estimated richness proved larger in naive subsets than it did in memory subsets.

Naive CD8 cells comprised CD45RO-negative, CCR7-positively selected cells, excluding terminally differentiated effector memory CD45RA+ cells. CDR1 is SGHAT, CDR2 FQNNGV, per germline. V dropped 2 bases and J dropped 7 bases, with 12 bases sitting between them. This CDR3 comprises 14 residues. Evenly divided among several immunoSEQ plates was the genomic DNA of each subset. Clones were read by immunoSEQ multiplex PCR, and TCRdb kept only the in-frame ones, dropping some. The data hold roughly 890,000 clones, with 85% to 95% observed a single time. Turning to this clone: Antigen specificity is unknown.

This clonotype was sampled from a man aged 25 to 40 in good health. Sequencing was carried out using naive CD8+ T cells sorted from blood. The chain has TRBV11-2 and TRBJ1-3, with D uncertain. CDR3 nucleotide sequence: TGTGCCAGCAGCTTATATGGTACTCGGAACACCATATATTTT. It is translated as CASSLYGTRNTIYF.